Shown below are 10 T cell receptor beta chains from a single sample sequenced in a study of shared clonotypes between healthy human individuals. Profiling relied on immunoSEQ multiplex PCR, and the TCRdb table lists in-frame clones only, not all of them. The sample comprises some 2 million clones, just under 95% of which are singletons, and less than 1.5% rests with the top ten. As defined, naive CD8 cells were CD45RO-negative and positively selected for CCR7, with terminally differentiated effector memory CD45RA+ cells excluded. Sequenced input: naive CD8+ T cells sorted from blood. Receptor source: a man in his late teens or twenties in good health.

This sequence joins TRBV10-3 and TRBJ2-5, with a possible D match to TRBD1 (6 bases). The CDR3 totals 14 residues. The germline V gene encodes CDR1 ENHRY and CDR2 SYGVKD. V was pared by 4 bases and J by 2 bases, with 11 bases between. CDR3 sequence (DNA): TGTGCCATCAGTGCCCCGGACAGTCAAGAGACCCAGTACTTC. Protein sequence: CAISAPDSQETQYF.

This clone appeared once. This chain connects TRBV5-5 to TRBJ1-1; D is undetermined. From germline, CDR1 is SGHKS and CDR2 YYEKEE (reference sequence). The CDR3 consists of 14 residues. V was clipped by 2 bases and J by 3 bases, with 11 bases between them. CDR3 sequence reads: CASSLWESYTEAFF. CDR3 coding DNA: TGTGCCAGCAGCTTATGGGAATCGTACACTGAAGCTTTCTTT.

The chain joins TRBV6-6 to TRBJ1-4; 9 bases line up with TRBD1. The CDR3 totals 15 residues. V shed 6 bases and J 7 bases; nucleotides not matched to a gene: 9. Germline CDR1 and CDR2: MNHNY and SVGAGI (reference sequence). CDR3 nucleotides: TGTGCCAGCAGCGCAAACAGGGGGCTGGGTGAAAAACTGTTTTTT. This encodes CASSANRGLGEKLFF.

The chain combines TRBV4-1 with TRBJ2-3, with 11 nucleotides matching TRBD2. Germline V gene lookup returns CDR1 MGHRA and CDR2 YSYEKL. This CDR3 is 18 amino acids long. V lost 2 bases, J lost 4 bases, and 11 bases stayed unmatched. The DNA of the CDR3 is TGCGCCAGCAGCCAAAAATCCCTAGCGGGAGGCGGCGCAGATACGCAGTATTTT. Encoded protein: CASSQKSLAGGGADTQYF.

The gene calls are TRBV4-1 and TRBJ2-7; D is undetermined. Germline V gene lookup returns CDR1 MGHRA and CDR2 YSYEKL. The CDR3 sequence is 13 residues long. Between the trimmed V and J ends, which lost 4 bases and 3 bases, there was a span of 10 bases. The CDR3 is CASSRLVLYEQYF. In DNA form, the CDR3 reads TGCGCCAGCAGCCGATTGGTCCTCTACGAGCAGTACTTC.

In regard to this clone: The junction shows a germline mismatch at one end, possibly a read error. This chain joins TRBV29-1 and TRBJ2-1, with D possibly TRBD2 on 5 matching bases. CDR1 is SQVTM and CDR2 is ANQGSEA in the germline V gene. The CDR3 is 13 amino acids. CDR3 coding DNA: TGCAGCGCTGAAGGAGGCGAGAGAAATGAGCAGTTCTTC. Translating gives CSAEGGERNEQFF.

The chain combines TRBV4-1 with TRBJ2-3; no reliable D call. Trimming removed 1 base at V and 3 bases at J, with 11 bases between. CDR1 and CDR2 from the germline V gene are MGHRA and YSYEKL. The CDR3 runs to 15 residues. CDR3 residues: CASSQVNEWTDTQYF. CDR3 DNA sequence: TGCGCCAGCAGCCAAGTTAACGAGTGGACAGATACGCAGTATTTT.

This rearrangement joins TRBV6-5 to TRBJ1-2; tentatively, D is TRBD1 (5 bases). V was pared by 5 bases and J by 4 bases, with 14 bases between. The CDR3 loop spans 14 amino acids. Germline V gene data show CDR1 as MNHEY and CDR2 as SVGAGI. This CDR3 is CASSPPGPIYGYTF. CDR3 sequence (DNA): TGTGCCAGCAGTCCGCCGGGACCTATCTATGGCTACACCTTC.

This CDR3 is CASSHPGQGDGYTF. CDR3 sequence (DNA): TGCGCCAGCAGCCACCCCGGACAGGGGGACGGCTACACCTTC. The rearrangement uses TRBV4-3 and TRBJ1-2; 10 bases align to TRBD1. Germline V CDR1 and CDR2: LGHNA, YSLEER. Trimming at V came to 3 bases and at J to 8 bases, leaving 6 bases not matched to a gene. The CDR3 runs 14 residues.

This sequence joins TRBV13 and TRBJ2-1, with D possibly called TRBD1 or TRBD2 (6 bases each). CDR1 and CDR2 (germline): PRHDT, FYEKMQ (reference sequence). The V end lost 9 bases, the J end lost 7 bases, and 22 bases lay between the germline ends. The CDR3 runs to 15 residues. CDR3 DNA sequence: TGTGCCAGTTCTATAGGGGGGTTGGTGATAAATGAGCAGTTCTTC. This encodes CASSIGGLVINEQFF.